One sample yielded the 14 T cell receptor beta chains listed below, sequenced in a study of blood T cell repertoires in COVID-19. Sequencing was performed with immunoSEQ multiplex PCR; in TCRdb, only in-frame clones are kept and a portion is missing. The sample lists roughly 150,000 clones, around 80% occurring once. Sequenced input: PBMCs or T cells enriched from blood (not recorded which). These receptors were taken from a woman aged 45 to 65 who had recovered from COVID-19.

V is TRBV7-8 and J is TRBJ2-7; 8 bases line up with TRBD2. This CDR3 contains 16 residues. CDR1 and CDR2 from the germline V gene are SGHVS and FQNEAQ. Unmatched junction bases numbered 8, after V lost 1 base and J lost 3 bases. CDR3 residues: CASSLGTGGPYYEQYF. Here the CDR3 DNA reads TGTGCCAGCAGCTTAGGTACGGGGGGGCCCTACTACGAGCAGTACTTC.

The chain employs TRBV4-1 and TRBJ1-2, with 7 bases lining up with TRBD1. Germline loops: CDR1 MGHRA, CDR2 YSYEKL. The CDR3 runs 15 residues. With 1 base clipped from V and 3 bases from J, the junction kept 5 bases outside the gene matches. The CDR3 DNA is TGCGCCAGCAGCCAAGCACGACAGGGTGACTATGGCTACACCTTC. Translation: CASSQARQGDYGYTF.

This clone was picked up one time. The J gene is TRBJ1-2, the V gene TRBV19; no clear D gene. CDR1 and CDR2 from the germline V gene are LNHDA and SQIVND (reference sequence). V lost 8 bases and J 8 bases, leaving 12 bases between the germline ends. The CDR3 has 11 residues. CDR3 coding DNA: TGTGCCAGTGGGCCGTCCTTCGGCTACACCTTC. This gives the protein CASGPSFGYTF.

Comments on this clone: This sample includes further DNA sequences coding for the same CDR3. The V and J genes are TRBV18 and TRBJ2-1; D might be TRBD2 (7 bases). CDR3 length: 15 amino acids. The germline gives CDR1 KGHSH, CDR2 LQKENI. Trimming removed 1 base from V and 4 bases from J, with 11 bases in between. The DNA of the CDR3 is TGTGCCAGCTCACCACAGGCGGGGGCGTACAATGAGCAGTTCTTC. This gives the protein CASSPQAGAYNEQFF.

In the case of this clone: A read error may account for a junction end that differs from germline. The chain recombines TRBV5-1 with TRBJ1-1; no definite D call. Per germline, CDR1 SGHRS and CDR2 YFSETQ. CDR3 length: 13 amino acids. This CDR3 reads CASGSTGNPEAFF. The CDR3 nucleotides read TGCGCCAGCGGGAGTACGGGGAACCCTGAAGCTTTCTTT.

The V call is TRBV7-2, the J call TRBJ1-3; D is perhaps TRBD1 (6 bases). Trimming left V 3 bases short and J 4 bases short, with 10 bases between. The CDR3 contains 14 residues. In germline, CDR1 is SGHTA, CDR2 FQGNSA. The CDR3 bases are TGTGCCAGCAGCTTTGGGGGCATGGGAAACACCATATATTTT. Its translation: CASSFGGMGNTIYF.

The V gene is TRBV7-9, the J gene TRBJ2-2; 8 nucleotides line up with TRBD1. The ends lost 5 bases at V and 6 bases at J; junction bases unmatched: 5. Germline V gene lookup returns CDR1 SEHNR and CDR2 FQNEAQ (reference sequence). There are 14 residues in the CDR3. In DNA, the CDR3 is TGTGCCAGCAGCACGACAGGGGTGGCCGGGGAGCTGTTTTTT. The encoded protein is CASSTTGVAGELFF.

The gene calls are TRBV3-1 (or the pseudogene TRBV3-2) and TRBJ1-3; D remains ambiguous. From germline, CDR1 is LGHDT and CDR2 YNNKEL (reference sequence). Trimming stripped 1 base from V and 7 bases from J, with 5 bases between. The CDR3 is 12 residues long. The CDR3 loop reads CASSQGGNTIYF. DNA of the CDR3: TGTGCCAGCAGCCAAGGCGGGAACACCATATATTTT.

The rearrangement uses TRBV11-2 and TRBJ1-6; D remains unclear. CDR3 size: 16 residues. From germline, CDR1 is SGHAT and CDR2 FQNNGV. V was trimmed by 1 base and J by 14 bases, leaving 21 bases between them. CDR3: CASSLGVRVRAGTLHF. The CDR3 DNA follows: TGTGCCAGCAGCTTAGGTGTGAGGGTTCGGGCAGGAACCCTCCACTTT.

This clone appeared a single time. This sample includes further DNA sequences coding for the same CDR3. This chain joins TRBV7-9 and TRBJ2-7, with no clear D. Germline V gene lookup returns CDR1 SEHNR and CDR2 FQNEAQ (reference sequence). Trimming stripped 0 bases from V and 3 bases from J, with 3 bases between. The CDR3 length is 12 residues. The chain's CDR3 is CASSLANYEQYF. CDR3 DNA sequence: TGTGCCAGCAGCTTAGCTAACTACGAGCAGTACTTC.

This clone appeared a few times. This chain joins TRBV5-1 and TRBJ2-1; 9 positions match TRBD2. Germline loops: CDR1 SGHRS, CDR2 YFSETQ. The CDR3 totals 15 residues. After removal of 3 bases from V and 7 bases from J, the junction contained 8 bases not matched to a gene. The CDR3 DNA reads TGCGCCAGCAGCTGGCTAGCGGGGTCGGTTAATGAGCAGTTCTTC. It yields the protein CASSWLAGSVNEQFF.

The V gene is TRBV7-2, the J gene TRBJ1-4; 7 nucleotides agree with TRBD1. After removal of 4 bases from V and 8 bases from J, the junction contained 1 base not matched to a gene. This CDR3 is 12 amino acids long. Germline V gene lookup returns CDR1 SGHTA and CDR2 FQGNSA. CDR3 region: CASSWDREKLFF. CDR3 DNA sequence: TGTGCCAGCAGCTGGGACAGAGAAAAACTGTTTTTT.

This clone showed up just a few times. The chain uses TRBV2 and TRBJ2-1; D not resolved. Germline lookup yields CDR1 SNHLY and CDR2 FYNNEI. Trimming pared 6 bases from V and 4 bases from J, leaving 7 bases between. This CDR3 region has 12 residues. CDR3 region: CASRTAYNEQFF. Here the CDR3 DNA reads TGTGCCAGCAGAACAGCATACAATGAGCAGTTCTTC.

The chain links TRBV6-1 to TRBJ2-1, with D possibly TRBD2 on 5 matching bases. The V gene lost 2 bases and the J gene lost 6 bases, with 20 bases spanning the gap. There are 17 residues in the CDR3. Germline CDR1 reads MNHNS; CDR2 reads SASEGT. This CDR3 is CASSEMNGIPPPNEQFF. CDR3 in DNA: TGTGCCAGCAGTGAAATGAACGGGATCCCGCCGCCCAATGAGCAGTTCTTC.